These 10 T cell receptor beta chains were all obtained from the same sample, sequenced in a study of blood T cell repertoires in COVID-19. Measured with immunoSEQ multiplex PCR; TCRdb has only the in-frame clones, and not every one. The sample records over 75,000 clones, 80% being singletons. Sequencing was performed on peripheral blood. These receptors were obtained from a man aged 50-60 years who had recovered from COVID-19.

The chain recombines TRBV9 with TRBJ2-7; TRBD1 matches 7 bases. Germline assignment: CDR1 SGDLS and CDR2 YYNGEE. The CDR3 runs to 14 residues. The V and J ends lost 0 bases and 4 bases, in that order; junction bases with no gene match: 4. CDR3: CASSVGSTGYEQYF. CDR3 coding DNA: TGTGCCAGCAGCGTAGGATCGACAGGGTACGAGCAGTACTTC.

The chain uses TRBV5-4 and TRBJ1-3; tentative D call: TRBD1 (5 bases). CDR1 and CDR2 (germline): SGHNT, YYREEE (reference sequence). CDR3 length: 17 amino acids. V gave up 1 base and J gave up 2 bases, with 16 bases separating them. The DNA of the CDR3 is TGTGCCAGCAGCTTGTCGGGGGGTTCGATTACTGGAAACACCATATATTTT. Its translation: CASSLSGGSITGNTIYF.

V gene TRBV12-3 or TRBV12-4 combines with J gene TRBJ1-6; D is unresolved. The CDR3 runs to 13 residues. The V gene lost 2 bases and the J gene lost 5 bases, with 4 bases spanning the gap. In nucleotides, the CDR3 is TGTGCCAGCAGTTTAACAGATAATTCACCCCTCCACTTT. Translated, it gives CASSLTDNSPLHF.

The chain combines TRBV6-5 with TRBJ1-2, with 8 bases that match TRBD1. The CDR3 is made up of 12 amino acids. Unmatched junction bases numbered 4, after V lost 5 bases and J lost 8 bases. Germline loops: CDR1 MNHEY, CDR2 SVGAGI. The CDR3, as DNA: TGTGCCAGCAGTATCGACAGGGGAGGCTACACCTTC. This gives the protein CASSIDRGGYTF.

This chain connects TRBV5-1 to TRBJ2-7, with 7 nucleotides matching TRBD1. Trimming at V came to 4 bases and at J to 6 bases, leaving 10 bases not matched to a gene. CDR3 length equals 14 residues. Germline assignment: CDR1 SGHRS and CDR2 YFSETQ. The CDR3 reads CASSKETGLGEQYF. CDR3 coding DNA: TGCGCCAGCAGCAAGGAGACAGGGCTAGGCGAGCAGTACTTC.

V and J are TRBV5-4 and TRBJ2-2, with 11 bases identical to TRBD2. The J segment lost 4 bases and the V segment lost 4 bases, leaving 3 bases of the junction unmatched. The CDR3 extends over 15 amino acids. CDR1 and CDR2 (germline): SGHNT, YYREEE (reference sequence). CDR3: CASSLGLAGTGELFF. CDR3 sequence (DNA): TGTGCCAGCAGCCTAGGACTAGCGGGCACCGGGGAGCTGTTTTTT.

The genes are TRBV6-6 and TRBJ2-7, with 8 bases aligning to TRBD2. J was trimmed by 5 bases and V by 10 bases; bases with no gene match: 10. Germline V gives CDR1 MNHNY, CDR2 SVGAGI (reference sequence). The CDR3 loop spans 13 amino acids. This CDR3 is CATLTGLAHEQYF. In DNA form, the CDR3 reads TGTGCCACCCTAACAGGACTAGCCCACGAGCAGTACTTC.

The chain is built from TRBV19 and TRBJ2-7, with D unclear. CDR1 is LNHDA, CDR2 SQIVND, per germline (reference sequence). The CDR3 has 14 residues. Trimming pared 1 base from V and 2 bases from J, leaving 9 bases between. CDR3 in DNA: TGTGCCAGTAGTATAGGGTCAGTTCCCTACGAGCAGTACTTC. It is translated as CASSIGSVPYEQYF.

The chain employs TRBV9 and TRBJ1-2; D ambiguous. CDR1 and CDR2 from the germline V gene are SGDLS and YYNGEE. The CDR3 length is 14 residues. The V end was cut by 3 bases, the J end by 7 bases, with 16 bases between. The CDR3 reads CASSAETGFLGYTF. CDR3 nucleotides: TGTGCCAGCAGCGCTGAAACCGGGTTCCTTGGCTACACCTTC.

The chain links TRBV6-5 to TRBJ1-2; 7 bases agree with TRBD1. The trim removed 6 bases at V and 12 bases at J, leaving 10 bases unmatched. Germline CDR1 MNHEY, CDR2 SVGAGI. The CDR3 consists of 12 residues. For the CDR3, the DNA is TGTGCCAGCAGCCAAAAGACAGGGTCTAACACCTTC. Protein product: CASSQKTGSNTF.